This record concerns one TCR beta chain sequence. The target antigen is unknown. This CDR3 is built from 14 residues. Per germline, CDR1 SNHLY and CDR2 FYNNEI. V lost 4 bases to trimming and J lost 9 bases; unmatched junction nucleotides: 7. Pooling of second doses given at about 4 or about 12 weeks was done. This record comes from a study of T cell responses to AZD1222 COVID-19 vaccine. The study, taken as a whole, reports: The span of vaccine-associated CD4 TCRs extended across spike, with dominance at 160-218 and 743-854. Spike-specific TCR breadth and depth rose after two AZD1222 doses.

Only in-frame clones appear in the TCRdb table, and some are missing; sequencing was by immunoSEQ multiplex PCR. The sample contains around 83,000 clones, around nine tenths of which appear only once. This sequence originates from an adult who received the AZD1222 COVID-19 vaccine. The specimen comprised peripheral blood, sampled 28 days after the second AZD1222 dose. This chain connects TRBV2 to TRBJ2-4; the match to TRBD2 covers 9 bases. The CDR3 here is CASSGAGGRGIQYF. The CDR3 bases are TGTGCCAGCAGTGGAGCGGGGGGCCGGGGCATTCAGTACTTC. Full variable domain (remainder filled in from reference TRBV2 and TRBJ2-4): EPEVTQTPSHQVTQMGQEVILRCVPISNHLYFYWYRQILGQKVEFLVSFYNNEISEKSEIFDDQFSVERPDGSNFTLKIRSTKLEDSAMYFCASSGAGGRGIQYFGAGTRLSVL.